These T cell receptor beta chains were read from a single sample in a study of blood T cell repertoires in COVID-19. Sequenced by immunoSEQ multiplex PCR; TCRdb stores in-frame clones only, minus some. In the table there are about 150,000 clones, roughly 90% of which are singletons. Sequenced sample: peripheral blood. The origin of the receptors is a man aged 18 to 35 with COVID-19, enrolled during active disease. CDR3s include the opening cysteine and the closing phenylalanine or tryptophan. Fields, in order: V gene, J gene, clone size, D gene, CDR3 protein, CDR3 DNA. A D gene is named only where the DNA matches it firmly. Clone size is not always given. Where it is, it says once, few, many or a class for expanded clones.

TRBV6-5	TRBJ1-2	NA	NA	CASSYSYSRTNYGYTF	TGTGCCAGCAGTTACTCTTACTCGCGAACTAACTATGGCTACACCTTC
TRBV9	TRBJ2-2	NA	TRBD2	CASSVDNSGAPNTGELFF	TGTGCCAGCAGCGTAGATAATAGCGGGGCCCCGAACACCGGGGAGCTGTTTTTT
TRBV2	TRBJ2-2	NA	NA	CASSEARPGLAGELFF	TGTGCCAGCAGTGAAGCGCGGCCAGGGTTGGCCGGGGAGCTGTTTTTT
TRBV29-1	TRBJ1-3	NA	NA	CSVEPFTRNAIYF	TGCAGCGTTGAACCCTTTACAAGAAACGCCATATATTTT
TRBV5-1	TRBJ1-1	NA	TRBD1	CASSLDRGTEAFF	TGCGCCAGCAGCTTGGACAGGGGCACTGAAGCTTTCTTT
TRBV6-5	TRBJ1-5	NA	NA	CASRQGSGQPQHF	TGTGCCAGCAGACAGGGTTCCGGTCAGCCCCAGCATTTT
TRBV7-2	TRBJ2-1	NA	TRBD1	CASSLVGQGYEQFF	TGTGCCAGCAGCTTAGTGGGACAGGGCTATGAGCAGTTCTTC
TRBV13	TRBJ1-5	NA	TRBD1	CASGQGRNQPQHF	TGTGCCAGCGGACAGGGCCGCAATCAGCCCCAGCATTTT
TRBV2	TRBJ1-2	NA	TRBD1	CASSATDRVNGYTF	TGTGCCAGCAGTGCAACAGACAGGGTAAATGGCTACACCTTC
TRBV19	TRBJ2-1	NA	NA	CASSIGTGFLSSYNEQFF	TGTGCCAGTAGTATAGGAACAGGGTTCCTAAGCTCCTACAATGAGCAGTTCTTC
TRBV5-1	TRBJ1-4	NA	NA	CASSLAGSPGEKLLF	TGCGCCAGCAGCTTGGCCGGGTCACCGGGGGAAAAACTGCTTTTT
TRBV11-2	TRBJ1-6	NA	NA	CASSHERRQYNSPLHF	TGTGCCAGCAGCCACGAACGACGACAGTATAATTCACCCCTCCACTTT
TRBV10-3	TRBJ2-2	NA	NA	CAIRAPDTGELFF	TGTGCCATCAGGGCTCCTGATACCGGGGAGCTGTTTTTT
TRBV7-2	TRBJ2-7	NA	TRBD1	CASSLGQHSSYEQYF	TGTGCCAGCAGTCTGGGACAGCATAGCTCCTACGAGCAGTACTTC
TRBV27	TRBJ2-3	NA	NA	CASSTPRGALGDTQYF	TGTGCCAGCAGTACGCCCCGCGGGGCATTAGGGGATACGCAGTATTTT
TRBV7-9	TRBJ2-1	NA	TRBD2	CASSSLSGSPYNEQFF	TGTGCCAGCAGCTCTCTTAGCGGGAGCCCCTACAATGAGCAGTTCTTC
TRBV18	TRBJ1-2	once	NA	CASSPPGGLGYTF	TGTGCCAGCTCACCACCGGGGGGGCTCGGCTACACCTTC
TRBV5-5	TRBJ2-5	NA	NA	CASSPPGDETQYF	TGTGCCAGCAGCCCGCCAGGGGACGAGACCCAGTACTTC
TRBV5-6	TRBJ1-6	NA	NA	CASNSLGRENSPLHF	TGTGCCAGCAACAGCTTGGGACGGGAGAATTCACCCCTCCACTTT
TRBV7-9	TRBJ1-1	once	NA	CASSLGGEAFF	TGTGCCAGCAGCTTAGGGGGAGAGGCTTTCTTT
TRBV9	TRBJ1-5	NA	NA	CASSVGAGHQPQHF	TGTGCCAGCAGCGTAGGGGCAGGGCATCAGCCCCAGCATTTT
TRBV6-5	TRBJ1-1	NA	TRBD1	CASRTGGTEAFF	TGTGCCAGCAGGACAGGGGGCACTGAAGCTTTCTTT
TRBV9	TRBJ2-3	NA	NA	CASSVEGVLSTDTQYF	TGTGCCAGCAGCGTAGAGGGGGTTCTTAGCACAGATACGCAGTATTTT
TRBV13	TRBJ2-7	NA	NA	CASSFISTAGSSEQYF	TGTGCCAGCAGCTTTATTTCGACAGCTGGGTCCTCCGAGCAGTACTTC
TRBV19	TRBJ2-6	NA	NA	CASSIGRSSGANVLTF	TGTGCCAGTAGTATAGGCCGCAGCTCTGGGGCCAACGTCCTGACTTTC
TRBV28	TRBJ2-7	NA	TRBD2	CASRLWAGGEQYF	TGTGCCAGCAGGCTTTGGGCGGGGGGCGAGCAGTACTTC
TRBV11-2	TRBJ2-3	NA	NA	CASSSNSYFPRADTQYF	TGTGCCAGCAGCTCCAACTCTTACTTTCCACGGGCAGATACGCAGTATTTT
TRBV6-2/TRBV6-3	TRBJ2-7	NA	TRBD1	CASSLPPGQGAYEQYF	TGTGCCAGCAGTCTTCCCCCGGGACAGGGGGCCTACGAGCAGTACTTC
TRBV4-3	TRBJ2-2	once	NA	CASSQEEGEYAGELFF	TGCGCCAGCAGCCAAGAAGAGGGGGAATACGCCGGGGAGCTGTTTTTT
TRBV5-4	TRBJ1-1	NA	NA	CASSPPSRMNTEAFF	TGTGCCAGCAGCCCTCCCAGCAGGATGAACACTGAAGCTTTCTTT
TRBV29-1	TRBJ2-7	NA	NA	CSVGRSSYEQYF	TGCAGCGTTGGGAGGAGCTCCTACGAGCAGTACTTC
TRBV30	TRBJ2-4	NA	NA	CAFQGLGPRNIQYF	TGTGCCTTCCAGGGGCTAGGCCCTAGGAACATTCAGTACTTC
TRBV10-3	TRBJ2-2	NA	NA	CAISVAGAGELFF	TGTGCCATCAGTGTAGCCGGCGCCGGGGAGCTGTTTTTT
TRBV7-2	TRBJ2-3	once	TRBD2	CASSLIGWSGRFDTQYF	TGTGCCAGCAGCTTAATCGGCTGGAGCGGGAGGTTTGATACGCAGTATTTT
TRBV28	TRBJ2-7	NA	TRBD2	CASSLGRDSYEQYF	TGTGCCAGCAGTTTAGGGAGGGACTCCTACGAGCAGTACTTC
TRBV7-6	TRBJ1-6	NA	NA	CASSLEAGRNSPLHF	TGTGCCAGCAGCTTAGAGGCAGGGCGGAATTCACCCCTCCACTTT
TRBV9	TRBJ1-2	NA	TRBD1	CASAGGQGSYTF	TGTGCCAGCGCGGGGGGACAGGGTAGCTACACCTTC
TRBV18	TRBJ2-7	NA	TRBD1	CASSPPGDRDYEQYF	TGTGCCAGCTCACCACCGGGGGACAGGGACTACGAGCAGTACTTC
TRBV2	TRBJ1-2	NA	NA	CATKDNGGYTF	TGTGCCACCAAGGACAATGGAGGCTACACCTTC
TRBV3-1/TRBV3-2	TRBJ1-1	NA	NA	CASSQGWRHSEAFF	TGTGCCAGCAGCCAAGGCTGGAGGCATAGTGAAGCTTTCTTT
TRBV4-2	TRBJ2-3	NA	TRBD2	CASSLPTDSPSGRATDTQYF	TGTGCCAGCAGCCTCCCGACAGACTCTCCTAGCGGGAGGGCCACAGATACGCAGTATTTT
TRBV9	TRBJ1-2	once	NA	CASSVDSRAGPGTFF	TGTGCCAGCAGCGTAGATAGCCGAGCTGGTCCCGGGACATTTTTC
TRBV7-2	TRBJ2-3	once	NA	CASSLVGGTDTQYF	TGTGCCAGCAGCTTGGTTGGAGGCACAGATACGCAGTATTTT
TRBV27	TRBJ2-7	NA	TRBD2	CASSGSLAGRTYEQYF	TGTGCCAGCAGTGGCTCGCTAGCGGGACGGACCTACGAGCAGTACTTC
TRBV18	TRBJ2-1	NA	TRBD1	CASSPGTGVYNEQFF	TGTGCCAGCTCACCAGGTACAGGGGTTTACAATGAGCAGTTCTTC
TRBV7-2	TRBJ1-4	NA	TRBD1	CASSPVFGTVGKLFF	TGTGCCAGCAGCCCCGTCTTCGGGACAGTTGGAAAACTGTTTTTT
TRBV27	TRBJ2-7	few	TRBD2	CASSSSGSPYEQYF	TGTGCCAGCAGTTCTAGCGGGAGTCCCTACGAGCAGTACTTC
TRBV24-1	TRBJ1-6	NA	TRBD1	CATSNSDRAVKNSPLHF	TGTGCCACCAGCAACTCGGACAGGGCAGTGAAGAATTCACCCCTCCACTTT
TRBV7-9	TRBJ2-1	NA	TRBD2	CASSPLAGWSSYNEQFF	TGTGCCAGCAGCCCACTAGCGGGATGGAGCTCCTACAATGAGCAGTTCTTC
TRBV19	TRBJ1-5	NA	TRBD1	CASSIADRPVSNQPQHF	TGTGCCAGTAGTATCGCGGACAGGCCCGTTAGCAATCAGCCCCAGCATTTT
TRBV5-1	TRBJ2-7	NA	TRBD1	CASSLEDRGPWSSYEQYF	TGCGCCAGCAGCTTGGAGGACAGGGGGCCCTGGAGCTCCTACGAGCAGTACTTC
TRBV19	TRBJ2-7	NA	TRBD2	CASSIGTSGLYEQYF	TGTGCCAGTAGTATCGGGACTAGCGGGCTCTACGAGCAGTACTTC
TRBV7-3	TRBJ2-2	once	TRBD1	CASSNTGANTGELFF	TGTGCCAGCAGCAACACAGGGGCCAACACCGGGGAGCTGTTTTTT